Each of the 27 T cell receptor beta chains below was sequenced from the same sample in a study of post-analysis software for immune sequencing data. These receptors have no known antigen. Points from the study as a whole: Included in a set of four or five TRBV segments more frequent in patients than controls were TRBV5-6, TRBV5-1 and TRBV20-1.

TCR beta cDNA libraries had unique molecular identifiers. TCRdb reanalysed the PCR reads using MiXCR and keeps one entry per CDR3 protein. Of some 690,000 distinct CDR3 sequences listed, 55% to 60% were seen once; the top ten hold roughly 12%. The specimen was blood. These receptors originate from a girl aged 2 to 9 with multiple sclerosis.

In DNA, the CDR3 is TGTGCCAGCAGCCAAGAGGGTACGACTAGCGGGGAGTACAATGAGCAGTTCTTC. This gives the protein CASSQEGTTSGEYNEQFF. This chain connects TRBV14 to TRBJ2-1, with TRBD2 matching over 11 bases. Germline trimming cut 0 bases from V and 4 bases from J; bases unmatched to any gene: 8. The CDR3 runs to 18 residues. Germline assignment: CDR1 SGHDN and CDR2 FVKESK.

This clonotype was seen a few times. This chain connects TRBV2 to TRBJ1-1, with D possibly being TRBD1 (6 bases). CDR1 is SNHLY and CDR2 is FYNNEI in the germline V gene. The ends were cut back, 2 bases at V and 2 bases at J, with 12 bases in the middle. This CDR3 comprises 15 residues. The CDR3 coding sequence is TGTGCCAGCAGTGAAATGGGGGCCTGTAACACTGAAGCTTTCTTT. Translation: CASSEMGACNTEAFF.

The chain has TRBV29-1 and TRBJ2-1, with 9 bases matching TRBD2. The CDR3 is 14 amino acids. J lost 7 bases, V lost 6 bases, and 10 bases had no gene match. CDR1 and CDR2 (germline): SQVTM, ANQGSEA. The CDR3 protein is CSVSYSGRPNEQFF. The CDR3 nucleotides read TGCAGCGTGAGCTATAGCGGGAGACCAAATGAGCAGTTCTTC.

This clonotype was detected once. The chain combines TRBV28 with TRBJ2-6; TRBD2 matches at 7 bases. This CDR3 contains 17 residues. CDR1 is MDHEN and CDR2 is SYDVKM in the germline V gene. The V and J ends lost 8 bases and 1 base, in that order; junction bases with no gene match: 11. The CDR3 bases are TGTGCCAGCCGCTCGGCGGGGGTTATTTCTGGGGCCAACGTCCTGACTTTC. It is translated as CASRSAGVISGANVLTF.

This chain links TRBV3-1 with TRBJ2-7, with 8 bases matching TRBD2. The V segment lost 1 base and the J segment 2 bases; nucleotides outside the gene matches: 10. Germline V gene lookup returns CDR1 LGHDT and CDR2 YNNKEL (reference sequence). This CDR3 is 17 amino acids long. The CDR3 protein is CASSQGLLAGTTYEQYF. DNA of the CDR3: TGTGCCAGCAGCCAAGGGCTTCTAGCGGGTACGACCTACGAGCAGTACTTC.

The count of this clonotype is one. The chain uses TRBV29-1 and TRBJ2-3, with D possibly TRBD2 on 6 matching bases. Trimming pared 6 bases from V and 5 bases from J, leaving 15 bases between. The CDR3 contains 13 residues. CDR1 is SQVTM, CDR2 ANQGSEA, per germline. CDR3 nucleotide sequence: TGCAGCGTGTGCCGGGGGACGTTAGATACGCAGTATTTT. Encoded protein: CSVCRGTLDTQYF.

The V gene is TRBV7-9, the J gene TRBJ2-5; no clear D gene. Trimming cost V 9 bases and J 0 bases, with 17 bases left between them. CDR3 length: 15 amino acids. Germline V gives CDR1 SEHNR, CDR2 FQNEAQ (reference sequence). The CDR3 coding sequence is TGTGCCAGTCCTCCTAAGCCCGAATACCAAGAGACCCAGTACTTC. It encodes CASPPKPEYQETQYF.

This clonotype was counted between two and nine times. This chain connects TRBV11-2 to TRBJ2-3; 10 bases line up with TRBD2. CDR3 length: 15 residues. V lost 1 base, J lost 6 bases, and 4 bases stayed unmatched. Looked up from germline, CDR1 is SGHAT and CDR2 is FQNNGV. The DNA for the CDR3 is TGTGCCAGCAGCTTAGCTAGCGGGAGACCGGATACGCAGTATTTT. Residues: CASSLASGRPDTQYF.

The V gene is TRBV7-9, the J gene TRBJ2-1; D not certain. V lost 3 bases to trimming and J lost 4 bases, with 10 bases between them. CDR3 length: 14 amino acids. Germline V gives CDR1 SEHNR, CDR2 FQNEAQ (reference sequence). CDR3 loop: CASSFSRSYNEQFF. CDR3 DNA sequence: TGTGCCAGCAGCTTTTCTAGAAGTTACAATGAGCAGTTCTTC.

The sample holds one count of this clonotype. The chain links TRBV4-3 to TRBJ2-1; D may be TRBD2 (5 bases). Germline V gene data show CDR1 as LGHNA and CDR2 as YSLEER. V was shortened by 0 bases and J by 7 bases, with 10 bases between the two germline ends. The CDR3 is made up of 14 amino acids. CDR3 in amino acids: CASSQEWERNEQFF. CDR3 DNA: TGCGCCAGCAGCCAAGAATGGGAGAGGAATGAGCAGTTCTTC.

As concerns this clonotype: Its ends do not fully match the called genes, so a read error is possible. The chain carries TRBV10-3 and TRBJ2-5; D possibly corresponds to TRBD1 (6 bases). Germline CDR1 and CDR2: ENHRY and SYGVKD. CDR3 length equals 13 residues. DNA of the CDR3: TGTACCATCACGGAGGACAGCCAAGTGACCCAGTACTTC. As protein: CTITEDSQVTQYF.

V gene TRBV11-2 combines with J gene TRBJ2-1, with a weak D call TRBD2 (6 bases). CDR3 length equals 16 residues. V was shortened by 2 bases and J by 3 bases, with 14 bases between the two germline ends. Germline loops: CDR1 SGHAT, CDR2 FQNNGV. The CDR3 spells CASSLSTGVIYNEQFF. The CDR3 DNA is TGTGCCAGCAGCTTATCCACGGGGGTCATCTACAATGAGCAGTTCTTC.

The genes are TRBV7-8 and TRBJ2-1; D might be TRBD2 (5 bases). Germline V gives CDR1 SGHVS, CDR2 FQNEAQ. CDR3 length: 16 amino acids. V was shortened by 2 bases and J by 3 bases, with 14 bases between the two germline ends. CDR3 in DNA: TGTGCCAGCAGCTTATTAGGTGGGAGCCTCTACAATGAGCAGTTCTTC. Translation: CASSLLGGSLYNEQFF.

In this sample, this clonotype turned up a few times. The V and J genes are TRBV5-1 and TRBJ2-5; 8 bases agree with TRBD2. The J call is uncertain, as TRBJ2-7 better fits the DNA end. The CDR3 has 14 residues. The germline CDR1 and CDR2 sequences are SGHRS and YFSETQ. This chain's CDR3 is CASSPLAGSVEQYF. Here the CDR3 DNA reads TGCGCCAGCAGCCCCTTAGCGGGATCGGTCGAGCAGTACTTC.

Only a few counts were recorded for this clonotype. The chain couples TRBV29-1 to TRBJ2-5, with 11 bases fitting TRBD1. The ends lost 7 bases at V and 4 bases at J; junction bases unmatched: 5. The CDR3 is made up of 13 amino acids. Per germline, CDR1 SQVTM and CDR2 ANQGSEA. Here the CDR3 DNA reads TGCAGCGCCTGGGGACAGGGGGTAGAGACCCAGTACTTC. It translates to CSAWGQGVETQYF.

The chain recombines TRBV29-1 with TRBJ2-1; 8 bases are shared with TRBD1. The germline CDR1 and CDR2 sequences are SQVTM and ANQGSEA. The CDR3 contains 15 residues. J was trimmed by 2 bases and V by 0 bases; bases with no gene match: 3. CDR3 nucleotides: TGCAGCGTTGAAGATAAACAGGGGGCCTACAATGAGCAGTTCTTC. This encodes CSVEDKQGAYNEQFF.

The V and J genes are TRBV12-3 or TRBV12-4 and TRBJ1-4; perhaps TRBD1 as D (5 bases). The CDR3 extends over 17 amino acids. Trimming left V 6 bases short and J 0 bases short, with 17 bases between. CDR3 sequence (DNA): TGTGCCAGCAGCGGCATCGGGGCAGGCTCAACTAATGAAAAACTGTTTTTT. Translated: CASSGIGAGSTNEKLFF.

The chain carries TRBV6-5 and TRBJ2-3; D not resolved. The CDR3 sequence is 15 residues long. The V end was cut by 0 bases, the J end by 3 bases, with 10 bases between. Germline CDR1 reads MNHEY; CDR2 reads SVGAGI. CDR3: CASSYSYFDTDTQYF. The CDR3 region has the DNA TGTGCCAGCAGTTACTCGTATTTCGATACAGATACGCAGTATTTT.

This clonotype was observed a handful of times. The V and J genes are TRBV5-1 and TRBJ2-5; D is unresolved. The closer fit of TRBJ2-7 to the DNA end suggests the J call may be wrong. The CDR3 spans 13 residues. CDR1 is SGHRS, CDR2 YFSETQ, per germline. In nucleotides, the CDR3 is TGCGCCAGCAGACTGGACGTGGTGAGCGAGCAGTACTTC. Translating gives CASRLDVVSEQYF.

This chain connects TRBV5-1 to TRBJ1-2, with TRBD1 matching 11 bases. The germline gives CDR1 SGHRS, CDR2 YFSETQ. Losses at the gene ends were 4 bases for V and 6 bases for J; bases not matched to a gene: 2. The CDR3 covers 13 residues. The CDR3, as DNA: TGCGCCAGCAGCGGACAGGGGGCCAATGGCTACACCTTC. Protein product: CASSGQGANGYTF.

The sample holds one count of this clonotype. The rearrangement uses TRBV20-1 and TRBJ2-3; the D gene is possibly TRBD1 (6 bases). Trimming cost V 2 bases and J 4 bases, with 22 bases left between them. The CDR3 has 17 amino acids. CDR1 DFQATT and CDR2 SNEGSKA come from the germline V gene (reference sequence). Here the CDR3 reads CSARKRMGAGVADTQYF. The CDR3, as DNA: TGCAGTGCTAGAAAACGGATGGGGGCAGGGGTCGCAGATACGCAGTATTTT.

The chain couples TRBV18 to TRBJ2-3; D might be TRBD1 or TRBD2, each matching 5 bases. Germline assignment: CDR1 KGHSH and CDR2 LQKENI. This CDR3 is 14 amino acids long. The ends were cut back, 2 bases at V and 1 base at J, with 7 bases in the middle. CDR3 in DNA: TGTGCCAGCTCACCAGGGACCCGCACAGATACGCAGTATTTT. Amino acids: CASSPGTRTDTQYF.

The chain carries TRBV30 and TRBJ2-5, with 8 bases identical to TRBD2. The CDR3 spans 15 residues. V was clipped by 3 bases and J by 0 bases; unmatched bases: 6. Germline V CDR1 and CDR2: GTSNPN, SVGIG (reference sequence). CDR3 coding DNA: TGTGCCTGGAGGGGGATTAGCGGGAACCAAGAGACCCAGTACTTC. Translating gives CAWRGISGNQETQYF.

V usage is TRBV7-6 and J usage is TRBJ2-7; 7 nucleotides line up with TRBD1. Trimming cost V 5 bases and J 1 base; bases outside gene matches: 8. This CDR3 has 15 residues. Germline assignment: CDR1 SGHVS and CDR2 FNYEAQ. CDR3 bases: TGTGCCAGCAGCGCGAACACAGGGGCTTCCTACGAGCAGTACTTC. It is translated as CASSANTGASYEQYF.

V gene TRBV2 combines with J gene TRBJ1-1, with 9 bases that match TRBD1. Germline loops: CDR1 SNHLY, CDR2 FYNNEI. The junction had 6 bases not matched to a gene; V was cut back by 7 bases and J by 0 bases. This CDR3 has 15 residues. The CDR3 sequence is CASISGTGLNTEAFF. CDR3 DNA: TGTGCCAGCATATCCGGGACAGGGTTGAACACTGAAGCTTTCTTT.

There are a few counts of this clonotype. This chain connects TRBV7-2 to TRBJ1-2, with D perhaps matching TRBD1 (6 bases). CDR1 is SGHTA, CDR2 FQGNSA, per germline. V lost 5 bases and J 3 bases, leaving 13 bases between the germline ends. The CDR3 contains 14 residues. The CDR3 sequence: CASSPSGGDYGYTF. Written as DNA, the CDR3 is TGTGCCAGCAGCCCTTCGGGGGGCGACTATGGCTACACCTTC. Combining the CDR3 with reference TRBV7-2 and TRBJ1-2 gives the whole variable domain GAGVSQSPSNKVTEKGKDVELRCDPISGHTALYWYRQSLGQGLEFLIYFQGNSAPDKSGLPSDRFSAERTGGSVSTLTIQRTQQEDSAVYLCASSPSGGDYGYTFGSGTRLTVV.

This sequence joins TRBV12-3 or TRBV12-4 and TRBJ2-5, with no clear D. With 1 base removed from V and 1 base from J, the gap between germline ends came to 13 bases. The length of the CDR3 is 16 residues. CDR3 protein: CASSLGAGLPQETQYF. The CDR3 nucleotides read TGTGCCAGCAGTTTAGGTGCAGGCCTTCCCCAAGAGACCCAGTACTTC.